This T cell receptor beta chain was obtained from a study of T cells in Graves' hyperthyroidism and ophthalmopathy (dated by TCRdb to between 2019 and 2020). In terms of the full investigation: Peripheral blood samples were taken at the time of initial diagnosis, prior to any treatment. TCR V-J signatures able to tell the groups apart were searched for in a discovery cohort of 100 or so patients, of whom about 40 had Graves' ophthalmopathy and around 58 had stable Graves' hyperthyroidism. Prospective prediction of ophthalmopathy was tested in an independent validation cohort of fewer than 20 hyperthyroidism patients and 17 patients who later progressed to ophthalmopathy. The 100 or so discovery patients were divided at random into training and test sets in a 7:3 ratio. The study also compared thyroid tissue and blood T-cell repertoires from about six Graves' hyperthyroidism patients. Once sampling was done, hyperthyroidism patients were given methimazole at a starting dose of 30 mg daily, whereas ophthalmopathy patients were given high-dose intravenous methylprednisolone. TCR Vbeta CDR3 sequencing of some 140 peripheral blood samples (more than 40 ophthalmopathy, 75 hyperthyroidism and some 17 progressor patients) is reported in the paper. Study-level results and caveats: In validation, the model predicted progression to ophthalmopathy with around 71% sensitivity and approximately 78% specificity, a median of 6.5 months before onset. A 13 V-J signature model separated ophthalmopathy from stable hyperthyroidism, with roughly 88% sensitivity and 81.08% specificity in cross-validation and 80%/75% in testing. Sample size was not statistically predetermined, and blinding of investigators to group allocation was not performed. Blood samples also contained most of the expanded thyroid clonotypes (frequency above 0.001), which suggests that blood repertoires may reflect thyroid immune responses.

TCR beta CDR3 regions were amplified from RNA transcripts. A first-round RT-PCR of the TCR CDR3 used the HTBI primer set with the Qiagen OneStep RT-PCR kit. A second multiplex PCR round built the libraries, followed by size selection and purification. Libraries were sequenced paired-end with 100 bp reads on an Illumina HiSeq2000. The original methods were these. SOAPnuke was used to process the raw data, throwing out any read that contained adapters or uncalled bases, had a mean Phred below 15, or lacked an exact constant-primer or identifier match. COPE v1.2.5 was used to merge high-quality paired reads, and clonotypes were defined as unique nucleotide sequences. MiTCR v1.1 was used to align the clonotypes against IMGT TRBV, TRBD and TRBJ reference segments. The analysis was restricted to V-J combinations with a frequency above 0.0001, which together covered 99.2% of the repertoires. The TCS score was defined as F50 (clonal expansion) divided by E x V (chaos), with BLOSUM62-based TCRdist calculated between CDR3 peptides within each V-J. Welch's t-statistics and random forest reduced roughly 530 V-J features to roughly 13, which were used in a naive Bayes classifier (R e1071). TCRdb trimmed public reads at Q25 via fastp, called clones via MiXCR and kept in-frame beta chains. Rows merge per CDR3 protein into single entries with the most common DNA and genes. The V and J calls and clone size are TCRdb's, not the authors'. For this sample there are about 360,000 distinct CDR3 sequences; around 13% appear just once. The ten largest clones take up less than 10% of the sample.

This clonotype was picked up many times. Its antigen is not yet known. No base qualities exist here, and no much larger clone lies one base off it. V drops 8 bases and J drops 0 bases, leaving 8 bases in between. From its cysteine to its phenylalanine, the CDR3 spans 13 amino acids. Of all the DNA, just the CDR3 is kept, 39 bases in frame from base 1. Graves' hyperthyroidism was defined as stable when no progression to ophthalmopathy occurred over 18 months of follow-up. Hyperthyroidism patients were newly diagnosed, had a disease duration of under 2 months, and were aged 18 to 65 years. The study excluded patients with uncontrolled infections, other autoimmune diseases, pregnancy or lactation. Clinical symptoms, serum thyroxine and TRAb, thyroid ultrasound, and orbital computed tomography formed the basis for the diagnoses. Ficoll-Paque density gradient centrifugation was used to isolate PBMCs from about 10 ml of fresh peripheral blood. Total RNA was extracted using Trizol reagent, and RNA quality was assessed on an Agilent 2100 Bioanalyzer.

The sequence derives from a woman younger than 30 with Graves' hyperthyroidism. The sequence links TRBV12-3 or TRBV12-4 to TRBJ1-3, with no reliable assignment of the D segment. Source material: blood. This receptor carries the CDR3 CASGVRSGNTIYF. The nucleotides read TGTGCCAGCGGGGTGCGCTCTGGAAACACCATATATTTT.